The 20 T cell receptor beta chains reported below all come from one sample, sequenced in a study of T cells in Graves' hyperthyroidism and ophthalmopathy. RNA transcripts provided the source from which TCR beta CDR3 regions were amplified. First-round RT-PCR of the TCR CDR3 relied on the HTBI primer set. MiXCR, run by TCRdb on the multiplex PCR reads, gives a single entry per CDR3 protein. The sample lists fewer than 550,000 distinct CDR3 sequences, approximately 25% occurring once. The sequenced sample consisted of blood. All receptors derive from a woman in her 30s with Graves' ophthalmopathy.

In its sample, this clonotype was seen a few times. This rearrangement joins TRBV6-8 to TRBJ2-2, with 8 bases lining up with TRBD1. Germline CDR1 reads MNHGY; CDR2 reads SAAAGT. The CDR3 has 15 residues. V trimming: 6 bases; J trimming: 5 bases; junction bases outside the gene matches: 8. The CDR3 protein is CASSYRTGCTGELFF. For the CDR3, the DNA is TGTGCCAGCAGCTACCGGACAGGGTGTACCGGGGAGCTGTTTTTT.

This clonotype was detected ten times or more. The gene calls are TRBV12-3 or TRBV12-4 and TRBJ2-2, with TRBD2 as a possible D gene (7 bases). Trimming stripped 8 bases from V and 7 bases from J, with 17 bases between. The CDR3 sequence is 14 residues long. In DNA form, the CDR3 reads TGTGCCAGCGAGGGGGGGGGCCCCGGCGGGGAGCTGTTTTTT. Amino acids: CASEGGGPGGELFF.

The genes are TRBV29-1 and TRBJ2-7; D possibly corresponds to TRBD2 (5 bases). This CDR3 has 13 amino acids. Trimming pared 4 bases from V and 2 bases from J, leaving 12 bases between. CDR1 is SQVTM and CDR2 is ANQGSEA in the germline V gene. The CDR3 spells CSVAGSGTYEQYF. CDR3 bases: TGCAGCGTTGCGGGGAGTGGGACCTACGAGCAGTACTTC.

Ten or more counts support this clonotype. The CDR3 loop reads CATTRNGNTIYF. Written as DNA, the CDR3 is TGTGCCACCACAAGGAACGGAAACACCATATATTTT. The chain carries TRBV6-2 or TRBV6-3 and TRBJ1-3; D is uncertain. V was pared by 10 bases and J by 4 bases, with 11 bases between. Germline V gene sequence: CDR1 MNHEY, CDR2 SVGEGT. This CDR3 comprises 12 residues.

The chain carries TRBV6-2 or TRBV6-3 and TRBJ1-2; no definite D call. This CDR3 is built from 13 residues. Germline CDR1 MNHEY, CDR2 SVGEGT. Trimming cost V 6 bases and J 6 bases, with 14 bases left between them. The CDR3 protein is CASSPRTANGYTF. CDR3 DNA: TGTGCCAGCAGCCCAAGAACAGCTAATGGCTACACCTTC.

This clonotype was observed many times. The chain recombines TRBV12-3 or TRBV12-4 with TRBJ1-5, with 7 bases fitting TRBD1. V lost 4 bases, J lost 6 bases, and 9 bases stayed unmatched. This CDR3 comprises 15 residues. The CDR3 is CASSSDREVGQPQHF. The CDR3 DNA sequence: TGTGCCAGCAGTTCCGACAGGGAAGTAGGTCAGCCCCAGCATTTT.

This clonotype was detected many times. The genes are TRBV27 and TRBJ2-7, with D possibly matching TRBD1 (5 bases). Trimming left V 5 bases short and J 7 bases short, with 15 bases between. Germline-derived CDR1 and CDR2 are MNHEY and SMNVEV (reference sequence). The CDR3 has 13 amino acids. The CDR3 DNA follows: TGTGCCAGCAGTACAAATACACAGGCGGAGCAGTACTTC. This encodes CASSTNTQAEQYF.

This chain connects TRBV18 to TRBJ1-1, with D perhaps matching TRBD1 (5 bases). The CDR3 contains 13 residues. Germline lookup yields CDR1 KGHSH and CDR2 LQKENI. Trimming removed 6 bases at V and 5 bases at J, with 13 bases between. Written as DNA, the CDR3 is TGTGCCAGCTCGGGGGGGGATGATACTGAAGCTTTCTTT. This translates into CASSGGDDTEAFF. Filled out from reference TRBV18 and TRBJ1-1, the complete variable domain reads NAGVMQNPRHLVRRRGQEARLRCSPMKGHSHVYWYRQLPEEGLKFMVYLQKENIIDESGMPKERFSAEFPKEGPSILRIQQVVRGDSAAYFCASSGGDDTEAFFGQGTRLTVV.

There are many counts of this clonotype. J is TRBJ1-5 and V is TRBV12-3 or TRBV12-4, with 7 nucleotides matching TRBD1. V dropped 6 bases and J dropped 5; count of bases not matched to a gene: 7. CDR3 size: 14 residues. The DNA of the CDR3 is TGTGCCAGCAGAAGAGGGACAGCCGATCAGCCCCAGCATTTT. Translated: CASRRGTADQPQHF.

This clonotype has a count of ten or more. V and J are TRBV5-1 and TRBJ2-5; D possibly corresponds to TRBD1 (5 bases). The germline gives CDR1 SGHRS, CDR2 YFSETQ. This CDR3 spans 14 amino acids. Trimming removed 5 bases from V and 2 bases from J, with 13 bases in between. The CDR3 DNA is TGCGCCAGCAGGCCGGACACGAATCAAGAGACCCAGTACTTC. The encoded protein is CASRPDTNQETQYF.

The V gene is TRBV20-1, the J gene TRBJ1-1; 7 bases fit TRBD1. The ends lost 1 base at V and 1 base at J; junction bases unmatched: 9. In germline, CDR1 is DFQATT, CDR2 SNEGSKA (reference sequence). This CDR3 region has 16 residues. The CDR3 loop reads CSARGGTAQWNTEAFF. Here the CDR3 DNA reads TGCAGTGCTAGAGGGGGGACAGCCCAATGGAACACTGAAGCTTTCTTT.

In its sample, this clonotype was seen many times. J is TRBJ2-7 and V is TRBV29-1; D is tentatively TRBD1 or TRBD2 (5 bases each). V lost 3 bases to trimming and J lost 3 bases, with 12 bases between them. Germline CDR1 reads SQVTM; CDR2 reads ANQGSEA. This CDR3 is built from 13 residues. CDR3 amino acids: CSVDEGLDYEQYF. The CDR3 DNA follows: TGCAGCGTTGACGAGGGGTTGGACTACGAGCAGTACTTC.

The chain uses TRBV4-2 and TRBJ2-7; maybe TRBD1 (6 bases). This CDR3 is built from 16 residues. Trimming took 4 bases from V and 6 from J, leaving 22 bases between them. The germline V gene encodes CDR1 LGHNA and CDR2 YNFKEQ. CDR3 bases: TGTGCCAGCAGCCGCCCAGGGCAGGGGAGTGCTGCCGAGCAGTACTTC. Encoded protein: CASSRPGQGSAAEQYF.

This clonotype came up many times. The CDR3 spells CATSLVGGKETQYF. CDR3 in DNA: TGTGCCACCAGCTTGGTGGGGGGAAAAGAGACCCAGTACTTC. This chain uses TRBV15 with TRBJ2-5, with a tentative D call TRBD2 (6 bases). Germline assignment: CDR1 LNHNV and CDR2 YYDKDF (reference sequence). This CDR3 is 14 amino acids long. V lost 5 bases to trimming and J lost 3 bases, with 13 bases between them. The full variable domain, in which reference TRBV15 and TRBJ2-5 provide the parts outside the CDR3, is DAMVIQNPRYQVTQFGKPVTLSCSQTLNHNVMYWYQQKSSQAPKLLFHYYDKDFNNEADTPDNFQSRRPNTSFCFLDIRSPGLGDTAMYLCATSLVGGKETQYFGPGTRLLVL.

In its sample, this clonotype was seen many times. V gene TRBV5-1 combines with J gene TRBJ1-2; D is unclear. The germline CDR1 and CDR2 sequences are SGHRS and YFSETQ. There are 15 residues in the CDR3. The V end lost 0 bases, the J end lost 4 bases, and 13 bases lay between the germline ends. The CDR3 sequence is CASSLDPAPVYGYTF. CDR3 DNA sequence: TGCGCCAGCAGCTTGGACCCGGCTCCGGTCTATGGCTACACCTTC.

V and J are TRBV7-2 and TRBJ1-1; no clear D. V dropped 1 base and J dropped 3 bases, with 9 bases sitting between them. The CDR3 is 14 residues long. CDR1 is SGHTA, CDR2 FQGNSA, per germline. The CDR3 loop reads CASSLGKMDTEAFF. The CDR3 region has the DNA TGTGCCAGCAGCTTAGGGAAAATGGACACTGAAGCTTTCTTT. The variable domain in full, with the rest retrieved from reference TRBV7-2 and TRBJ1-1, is GAGVSQSPSNKVTEKGKDVELRCDPISGHTALYWYRQSLGQGLEFLIYFQGNSAPDKSGLPSDRFSAERTGGSVSTLTIQRTQQEDSAVYLCASSLGKMDTEAFFGQGTRLTVV.

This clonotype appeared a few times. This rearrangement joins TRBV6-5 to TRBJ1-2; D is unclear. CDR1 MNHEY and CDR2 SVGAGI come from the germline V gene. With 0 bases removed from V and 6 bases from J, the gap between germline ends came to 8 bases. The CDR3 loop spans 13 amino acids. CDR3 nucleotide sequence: TGTGCCAGCAGTTACTCTGAGGGTAATGGCTACACCTTC. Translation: CASSYSEGNGYTF.

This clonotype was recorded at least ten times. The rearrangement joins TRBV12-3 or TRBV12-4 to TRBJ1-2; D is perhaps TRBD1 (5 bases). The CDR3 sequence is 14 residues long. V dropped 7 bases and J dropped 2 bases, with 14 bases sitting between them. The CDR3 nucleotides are TGTGCCAGCACCGACACAGGACCGAACTATGGCTACACCTTC. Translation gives CASTDTGPNYGYTF.

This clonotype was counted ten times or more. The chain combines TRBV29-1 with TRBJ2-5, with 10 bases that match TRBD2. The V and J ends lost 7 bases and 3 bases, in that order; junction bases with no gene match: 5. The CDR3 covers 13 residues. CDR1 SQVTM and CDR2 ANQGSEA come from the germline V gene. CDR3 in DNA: TGCAGCGGGTGTCTAGCGGGGGAAGAGACCCAGTACTTC. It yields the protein CSGCLAGEETQYF. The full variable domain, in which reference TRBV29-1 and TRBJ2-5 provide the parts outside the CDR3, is SAVISQKPSRDICQRGTSLTIQCQVDSQVTMMFWYRQQPGQSLTLIATANQGSEATYESGFVIDKFPISRPNLTFSTLTVSNMSPEDSSIYLCSGCLAGEETQYFGPGTRLLVL.

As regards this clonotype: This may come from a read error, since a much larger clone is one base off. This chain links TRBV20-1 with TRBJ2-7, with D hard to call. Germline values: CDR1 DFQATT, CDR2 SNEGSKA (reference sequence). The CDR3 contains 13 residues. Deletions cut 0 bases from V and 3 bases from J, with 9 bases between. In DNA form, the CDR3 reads TGCAGTGCTAGAGATATCTACAGCTACGAGCAGTACTTC. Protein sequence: CSARDIYSYEQYF.